These 16 T cell receptor beta chains came from one sample sequenced in a study of blood T cell repertoires in COVID-19. Measured with immunoSEQ multiplex PCR; TCRdb has only the in-frame clones, and not every one. Among about 200,000 clones listed, 85% to 90% were seen once. Input material: peripheral blood. The origin of the receptors is a man between 18 and 29 years old with active or convalescent COVID-19.

The gene calls are TRBV2 and TRBJ1-1; TRBD1 agrees at 7 bases. The CDR3 runs to 15 residues. Germline trimming cut 9 bases from V and 7 bases from J; bases unmatched to any gene: 17. The germline V gene encodes CDR1 SNHLY and CDR2 FYNNEI. CDR3: CASTRTGQAYYEAFF. In DNA form, the CDR3 reads TGTGCCAGTACGCGAACCGGACAGGCCTACTATGAAGCTTTCTTT.

The J gene is TRBJ1-4, the V gene TRBV5-8; possible D gene TRBD1, 5 bases. The CDR3 is 15 residues long. The V and J ends lost 5 bases and 4 bases respectively, with 15 bases between them. CDR1 is SGHTS, CDR2 YDEGEE, per germline. The CDR3 region is CASRDNGAFNEKLFF. The CDR3 DNA follows: TGTGCCAGCAGGGACAACGGTGCCTTTAATGAAAAACTGTTTTTT.

V and J are TRBV27 and TRBJ1-2; 8 nucleotides line up with TRBD1. Germline V CDR1 and CDR2: MNHEY, SMNVEV (reference sequence). The J segment lost 8 bases and the V segment lost 7 bases, leaving 9 bases of the junction unmatched. CDR3 length: 13 residues. As DNA, the CDR3 is TGTGCCAGCAAACCCAGGACAGGGAGCGGCTACACCTTC. Translation gives CASKPRTGSGYTF.

The genes are TRBV24-1 and TRBJ1-2, with D possibly being TRBD1 (5 bases). CDR3 size: 16 residues. Germline values: CDR1 KGHDR, CDR2 SFDVKD. V was cut by 4 bases and J by 2 bases, with 16 bases left in between. CDR3 DNA: TGTGCCACCAGTGACCGTTCAGGGTTTAGAAACTATGGCTACACCTTC. Its translation: CATSDRSGFRNYGYTF.

The chain carries TRBV29-1 and TRBJ2-1, with 8 bases identical to TRBD2. The CDR3 length is 14 residues. The V and J ends lost 1 base and 2 bases, in that order; junction bases with no gene match: 1. The germline gives CDR1 SQVTM, CDR2 ANQGSEA. This CDR3 is CSVEGTSPYNEQFF. In nucleotides, the CDR3 is TGCAGCGTTGAAGGGACTAGCCCCTACAATGAGCAGTTCTTC.

The chain is built from TRBV5-5 and TRBJ2-7, with 8 bases fitting TRBD2. The CDR3 sequence is 15 residues long. The J segment lost 4 bases and the V segment lost 2 bases, leaving 8 bases of the junction unmatched. Germline V gene data show CDR1 as SGHKS and CDR2 as YYEKEE (reference sequence). Here the CDR3 reads CASSLASGQTYEQYF. CDR3 nucleotides: TGTGCCAGCAGCTTAGCTAGCGGGCAAACATACGAGCAGTACTTC.

The V and J genes are TRBV19 and TRBJ2-7; tentative D call: TRBD2 (5 bases). V was trimmed by 1 base and J by 2 bases, leaving 24 bases between them. CDR1 LNHDA and CDR2 SQIVND come from the germline V gene (reference sequence). The CDR3 has 19 amino acids. The CDR3 region is CASSIVSRRGSSGTYEQYF. Written as DNA, the CDR3 is TGTGCCAGTAGTATAGTTTCCAGGCGAGGGAGTTCAGGTACCTACGAGCAGTACTTC.

This clone was counted only a few times. The chain employs TRBV5-6 and TRBJ2-7; 7 bases are a match to TRBD1. After removal of 4 bases from V and 0 bases from J, the junction contained 7 bases not matched to a gene. In germline, CDR1 is SGHDT, CDR2 YYEEEE. The CDR3 totals 15 residues. CDR3 sequence: CASSRGQFPSYEQYF. The CDR3, as DNA: TGTGCCAGCAGCCGGGGACAGTTCCCCTCCTACGAGCAGTACTTC.

The rearrangement links TRBV4-1 to TRBJ1-3, with 8 bases matching TRBD1. This CDR3 contains 17 residues. Trimming cost V 0 bases and J 2 bases; bases outside gene matches: 6. Looked up from germline, CDR1 is MGHRA and CDR2 is YSYEKL. CDR3 nucleotides: TGCGCCAGCAGCCAAGATGTCAGGGGGCCAGCTGGAAACACCATATATTTT. Amino acids: CASSQDVRGPAGNTIYF.

The chain recombines TRBV9 with TRBJ1-4; TRBD1 matches 8 bases. With 4 bases clipped from V and 6 bases from J, the junction kept 11 bases outside the gene matches. This CDR3 has 16 amino acids. Germline CDR1 is SGDLS and CDR2 is YYNGEE. The CDR3 loop is CASSPQGQGAYEKLFF. The CDR3, as DNA: TGTGCCAGCAGCCCTCAGGGGCAGGGGGCTTATGAAAAACTGTTTTTT.

This sequence joins TRBV5-4 and TRBJ1-1, with 8 bases lining up with TRBD1. The germline V gene encodes CDR1 SGHNT and CDR2 YYREEE (reference sequence). Trimming at V came to 6 bases and at J to 1 base, leaving 8 bases not matched to a gene. The CDR3 has 15 amino acids. Here the CDR3 DNA reads TGTGCCAGCATACAAACCGGGACAGGGAACACTGAAGCTTTCTTT. Translating gives CASIQTGTGNTEAFF.

Points on this clone: The junction shows a germline mismatch at one end, possibly a read error. The J gene is TRBJ1-2, the V gene TRBV2; D unclear. This CDR3 region has 13 residues. CDR1 is SNHLY and CDR2 is FYNNEI in the germline V gene. The CDR3 bases are TGTGCCAGCAGTGAGAGGGTTAACGATGGCTACACCTTC. It translates to CASSERVNDGYTF.

The chain uses TRBV7-9 and TRBJ2-7; 9 bases line up with TRBD1. Germline CDR1 is SEHNR and CDR2 is FQNEAQ (reference sequence). The J segment lost 4 bases and the V segment lost 3 bases, leaving 7 bases of the junction unmatched. The CDR3 has 15 amino acids. CDR3 amino acids: CASSLGQGVWYEQYF. CDR3 sequence (DNA): TGTGCCAGCAGCTTGGGACAGGGTGTTTGGTACGAGCAGTACTTC.

The genes are TRBV30 and TRBJ2-6; TRBD2 agrees at 7 bases. The CDR3 spans 17 residues. The V and J ends lost 5 bases and 0 bases, in that order; junction bases with no gene match: 10. CDR1 and CDR2 from the germline V gene are GTSNPN and SVGIG (reference sequence). CDR3 nucleotide sequence: TGTGCCTGGCGCCGAGGGAGGGTCCGCTCTGGGGCCAACGTCCTGACTTTC. As protein: CAWRRGRVRSGANVLTF.

J is TRBJ2-5 and V is TRBV19; maybe TRBD2 (5 bases). V was pared by 1 base and J by 0 bases, with 6 bases between. The CDR3 covers 14 residues. Germline V gene sequence: CDR1 LNHDA, CDR2 SQIVND (reference sequence). This CDR3 is CASSIAGNQETQYF. The CDR3 nucleotides read TGTGCCAGTAGTATAGCGGGGAACCAAGAGACCCAGTACTTC.

The J gene is TRBJ2-2, the V gene TRBV7-9, with a possible D match to TRBD2 (6 bases). Germline CDR1 SEHNR, CDR2 FQNEAQ (reference sequence). There are 16 residues in the CDR3. V lost 0 bases and J 1 base, leaving 9 bases between the germline ends. In DNA form, the CDR3 reads TGTGCCAGCAGCTTAGCGGGGGGTCGGAACACCGGGGAGCTGTTTTTT. This sequence encodes CASSLAGGRNTGELFF.